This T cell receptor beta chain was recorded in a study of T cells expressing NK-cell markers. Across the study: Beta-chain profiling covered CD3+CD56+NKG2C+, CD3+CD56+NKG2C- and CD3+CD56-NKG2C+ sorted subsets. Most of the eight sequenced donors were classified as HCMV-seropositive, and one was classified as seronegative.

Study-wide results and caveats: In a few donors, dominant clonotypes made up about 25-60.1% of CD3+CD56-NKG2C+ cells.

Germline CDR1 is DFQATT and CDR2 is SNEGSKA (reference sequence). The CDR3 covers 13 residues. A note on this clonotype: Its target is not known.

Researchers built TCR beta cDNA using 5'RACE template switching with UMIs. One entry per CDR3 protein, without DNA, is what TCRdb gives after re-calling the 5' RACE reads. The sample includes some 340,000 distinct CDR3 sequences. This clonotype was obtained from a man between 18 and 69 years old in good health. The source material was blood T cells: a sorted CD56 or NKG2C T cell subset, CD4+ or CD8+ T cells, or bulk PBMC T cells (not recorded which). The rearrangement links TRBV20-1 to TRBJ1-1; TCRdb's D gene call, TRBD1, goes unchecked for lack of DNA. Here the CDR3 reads CSAGTVINTEAFF.